The T cell receptor (beta chain) under discussion was sequenced for a study of Graves' ophthalmopathy and Graves' hyperthyroidism. Amplified TCR beta CDR3 regions were obtained using RNA transcripts as template. RT-PCR in the first round used HTBI primers; a second-round multiplex PCR followed. TCRdb processed the multiplex PCR reads anew with MiXCR; each CDR3 protein has one entry. The sample lists more than 300,000 distinct CDR3 sequences, less than 20% occurring once. This clonotype was seen repeatedly, ten times or more. Its specificity is not known. If patients had other autoimmune diseases, uncontrolled infections, pregnancy or lactation, they were excluded. PBMCs had their origin in fresh peripheral blood (approximately 10 ml). Study-wide points: Ophthalmopathy versus stable hyperthyroidism: 13-signature model gave around 90% sensitivity, 70% to 83% specificity. Also, most clonotypes expanded in the thyroid above 0.001 frequency appeared in blood.

The J segment lost 5 bases and the V segment lost 5 bases, leaving 11 bases of the junction unmatched. Germline loops: CDR1 SEHNR, CDR2 FQNEAQ (reference sequence). The CDR3 runs 15 residues. This TCR was recovered from a young woman with stable Graves' hyperthyroidism. Sequencing used peripheral blood. The chain carries TRBV7-9 and TRBJ2-5, with 7 bases aligning to TRBD2. The CDR3 DNA is TGTGCCAGCAGCCCCCTCGGGGGGTGGGAGGAGACCCAGTACTTC. The encoded protein is CASSPLGGWEETQYF.